This is a list of T cell receptor beta chains from one sample in a study of blood T cell repertoires in COVID-19. Clones were sequenced by immunoSEQ multiplex PCR, and TCRdb holds only the in-frame ones, with some missing. The sample lists 300,000 to 400,000 clones; over 80% were seen once. Sequencing input: peripheral blood. These receptors all stem from a woman between 45 and 65 years old with COVID-19, enrolled during active disease. Both conserved end residues are part of each CDR3.

TRBV10-2	13	TRBJ1-3	CASTGAAGNTIYF
TRBV29-1	13	TRBJ1-4	CSVADRPNEKLFF
TRBV5-4	15	TRBJ2-2	CASSFTGGFTGELFF
TRBV7-2	14	TRBJ1-2	CASSLAFQVVGYTF
TRBV5-1	17	TRBJ2-2	CASSTLGEGVNTGELFF
TRBV7-3	18	TRBJ2-1	CASSFRTSGRSTRDEQFF
TRBV5-1	13	TRBJ2-1	CASSGSSYNEQFF
TRBV27	15	TRBJ2-7	CASSRTGGETYEQYF
TRBV19	16	TRBJ1-5	CASSISRDRGYQPQHF
TRBV19	14	TRBJ2-2	CASRGGRANGELFF
TRBV5-1	16	TRBJ2-7	CASSVGSGRSTYEQYF
TRBV19	16	TRBJ2-7	CASSIAGGSASYEQYF
TRBV19	15	TRBJ2-1	CASSIDTSTYNEQFF
TRBV9	15	TRBJ2-7	CASSPRGQAYYEQYF
TRBV24-1	16	TRBJ1-2	CATSDLLSGNYYGYTF
TRBV15	14	TRBJ2-5	CATSNGLGGETQYF
TRBV9	16	TRBJ2-3	CASTVGQREVVETQYF
TRBV6-5	12	TRBJ1-2	CASSSGGGGYTF
TRBV11-2	12	TRBJ1-2	CASSPDRRGYTF
TRBV19	15	TRBJ1-5	CASSFRQGGNQPQHF
TRBV27	13	TRBJ1-2	CASSLTGKIGYTF
TRBV29-1	14	TRBJ1-1	CSAQAGTANTEAFF
TRBV27	17	TRBJ2-1	CASRDRGPPSSYNEQFF
TRBV30	16	TRBJ2-1	CACSRRDTSSYNEQFF
TRBV7-8	16	TRBJ2-5	CASSLEGRPAGETQYF
TRBV11-1	15	TRBJ1-1	CASSSRTGGWTEAFF
TRBV24-1	15	TRBJ2-3	CATSDGGRNTDTQYF
TRBV6-2/TRBV6-3	15	TRBJ1-1	CASSYMGSLNTEAFF
TRBV27	16	TRBJ2-7	CASSFKVAGVSYEQYF